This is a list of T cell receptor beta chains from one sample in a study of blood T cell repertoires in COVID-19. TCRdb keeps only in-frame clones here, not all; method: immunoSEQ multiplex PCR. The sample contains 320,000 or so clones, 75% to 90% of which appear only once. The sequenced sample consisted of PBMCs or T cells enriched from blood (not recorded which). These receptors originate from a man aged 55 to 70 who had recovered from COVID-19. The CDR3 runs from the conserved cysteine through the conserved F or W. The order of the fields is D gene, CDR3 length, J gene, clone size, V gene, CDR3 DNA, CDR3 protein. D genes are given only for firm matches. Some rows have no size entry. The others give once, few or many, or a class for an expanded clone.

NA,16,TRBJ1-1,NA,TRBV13,TGTGCCAGCAGCGAAGGGGGTTTGGTGAAGAACACTGAAGCTTTCTTT,CASSEGGLVKNTEAFF
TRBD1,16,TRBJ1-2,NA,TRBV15,TGTGCCACCAGCAGGGAACCCTTGACAGGGAACTATGGCTACACCTTC,CATSREPLTGNYGYTF
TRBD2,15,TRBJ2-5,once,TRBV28,TGTGCCAGCAGTTTATTCGGGAGGGGTATGAGGACCCAGTACTTC,CASSLFGRGMRTQYF
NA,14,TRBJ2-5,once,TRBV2,TGTGCCAGCAGTCTCTATGAGCGGCAAGAGACCCAGTACTTC,CASSLYERQETQYF
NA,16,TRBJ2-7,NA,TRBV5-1,TGCGCCAGCAGCGTAATAGGCCAGGGTCCCTCCTACGAGCAGTACTTC,CASSVIGQGPSYEQYF
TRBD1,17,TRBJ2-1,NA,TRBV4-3,TGCGCCAGCAGCCAAGACCGGGGGGACAGGGGGCTGGATGAGCAGTTCTTC,CASSQDRGDRGLDEQFF
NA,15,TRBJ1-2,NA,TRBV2,TGTGCCAGCAGTGAAGCGCGTGAGGGTATCTATGGCTACACCTTC,CASSEAREGIYGYTF
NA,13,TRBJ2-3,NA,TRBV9,TGTGCCAGCAGCGTAGGGAGCCCAGATACGCAGTATTTT,CASSVGSPDTQYF
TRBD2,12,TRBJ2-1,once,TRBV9,TGTGCCAGCAGTCCTGGGGAGGGGGAGCAGTTCTTC,CASSPGEGEQFF
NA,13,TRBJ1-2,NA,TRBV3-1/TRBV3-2,TGTGCCAGCAGCCAAGTCGGGAACTATGGCTACACCTTC,CASSQVGNYGYTF
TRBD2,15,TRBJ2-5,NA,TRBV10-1,TGCGCCAGCAGTATGGGACTAGCGGGAGCAGAGACCCAGTACTTC,CASSMGLAGAETQYF
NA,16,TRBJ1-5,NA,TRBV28,TGTGCCAGCAACCGTCAGGTAGGGGGTAGCAATCAGCCCCAGCATTTT,CASNRQVGGSNQPQHF
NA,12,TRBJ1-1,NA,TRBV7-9,TGTGCCAGCAGCTTAGGCGGTGGGTATGCTTTCTTT,CASSLGGGYAFF
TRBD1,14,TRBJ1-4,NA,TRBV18,TGTGCCAGCTCACCGGGGACAGGGGCGGAAAAACTGTTTTTT,CASSPGTGAEKLFF